The next 25 T cell receptor beta chains were all read from a single sample in a study of regulatory T cells in long-lasting Graves disease. In building TCR beta libraries, iRepertoire HTBI primers were used together with Arm-PCR of CDR3 regions. MiXCR was run by TCRdb on the multiplex PCR reads, yielding one entry per CDR3 protein. Of about 540,000 distinct CDR3 sequences in the sample, 13% were seen once. Specified time point: newly diagnosed GD, antithyroid drugs for less than 3 months. Scientists built the TCR library using RNA that was extracted from PBMCs. Another study also made use of these data, one on T cells in Graves' hyperthyroidism and ophthalmopathy.

Source: peripheral blood mononuclear cells (PBMCs), taken at new diagnosis, from a patient treated with antithyroid drugs. The source is a man aged 25-40 years with Graves disease.

There are a few counts of this clonotype. The chain combines TRBV9 with TRBJ1-2, with 7 bases lining up with TRBD1. Germline trimming cut 0 bases from V and 2 bases from J; bases unmatched to any gene: 7. Germline CDR1 reads SGDLS; CDR2 reads YYNGEE. CDR3 length: 16 residues. The CDR3 loop is CASSVGGTAENYGYTF. The CDR3 coding sequence is TGTGCCAGCAGCGTAGGGGGGACAGCGGAGAACTATGGCTACACCTTC.

This clonotype has ten or more counts. This rearrangement joins TRBV6-6 to TRBJ2-1; the D gene is possibly TRBD1 (6 bases). In germline, CDR1 is MNHNY, CDR2 SVGAGI (reference sequence). This CDR3 comprises 15 residues. V lost 0 bases and J 1 base, leaving 7 bases between the germline ends. The CDR3: CASSYSGASYNEQFF. The DNA for the CDR3 is TGTGCCAGCAGTTACTCGGGGGCGTCCTACAATGAGCAGTTCTTC.

This clonotype was counted at least ten times. V is TRBV28 and J is TRBJ1-1, with TRBD1 as a possible D gene (6 bases). V lost 6 bases to trimming and J lost 5 bases, with 16 bases between them. The germline V gene has CDR1 MDHEN and CDR2 SYDVKM. The CDR3 sequence is 14 residues long. CDR3 amino acids: CASSLDRGVTEAFF. CDR3 nucleotides: TGTGCCAGCAGCCTGGACAGAGGTGTGACTGAAGCTTTCTTT.

This clonotype was observed many times. This chain uses TRBV7-2 with TRBJ2-3, with TRBD2 identical over 8 bases. Germline trimming cut 2 bases from V and 4 bases from J; bases unmatched to any gene: 5. Germline loops: CDR1 SGHTA, CDR2 FQGNSA. The CDR3 is 15 amino acids. CDR3 DNA sequence: TGTGCCAGCAGCTTAATCGGGAGGGCCCCAGATACGCAGTATTTT. Its protein product is CASSLIGRAPDTQYF.

The rearrangement links TRBV5-4 to TRBJ1-5; 8 bases line up with TRBD1. This CDR3 has 15 amino acids. Germline V gene sequence: CDR1 SGHNT, CDR2 YYREEE (reference sequence). With V trimmed by 2 bases and J by 5 bases, 6 bases remained unmatched. CDR3 loop: CASSLPQGADQPQHF. The CDR3 DNA follows: TGTGCCAGCAGCTTACCGCAGGGGGCAGATCAGCCCCAGCATTTT.

The sample holds a few counts of this clonotype. The chain recombines TRBV7-6 with TRBJ1-2; D might be TRBD1 (5 bases). CDR1 and CDR2 (germline): SGHVS, FNYEAQ. Trimming shortened V by 0 bases and J by 7 bases, and 9 bases separated the two germline ends. The CDR3 consists of 13 residues. The CDR3 nucleotides are TGTGCCAGCAGCTTAGCCGGGACGGTTGGCTACACCTTC. Translated: CASSLAGTVGYTF.

In its sample, this clonotype was seen many times. The V and J genes are TRBV27 and TRBJ2-7; a possible D gene is TRBD2 (5 bases). Germline values: CDR1 MNHEY, CDR2 SMNVEV (reference sequence). The CDR3 extends over 14 amino acids. V dropped 3 bases and J dropped 5 bases, with 14 bases sitting between them. The CDR3 sequence is CASSLASSPHEQYF. The CDR3 region has the DNA TGTGCCAGCAGTTTGGCTAGCTCTCCCCACGAGCAGTACTTC.

This clonotype came up a few times. The chain employs TRBV20-1 and TRBJ1-6; 8 bases are shared with TRBD1. Germline CDR1 and CDR2: DFQATT and SNEGSKA (reference sequence). V gave up 0 bases and J gave up 9 bases; unmatched junction bases: 4. CDR3 length equals 14 residues. The CDR3 DNA follows: TGCAGTGCTAGAGACGGGACAGGCGGTTCACCCCTCCACTTT. Its translation: CSARDGTGGSPLHF.

This clonotype was counted many times. The J gene is TRBJ1-2, the V gene TRBV10-2; 7 nucleotides line up with TRBD1. V shed 6 bases, J shed 8 bases, and the junction held 9 bases outside the gene matches. From germline, CDR1 is WSHSY and CDR2 SAAADI. This CDR3 has 13 amino acids. In DNA form, the CDR3 reads TGCGCCAGCAGGAAGGACAGGCCGGACGGCTACACCTTC. This sequence encodes CASRKDRPDGYTF.

This clonotype was counted many times. The chain joins TRBV7-9 to TRBJ1-1; tentative D call: TRBD1 (6 bases). The CDR3 extends over 14 amino acids. The germline V gene has CDR1 SEHNR and CDR2 FQNEAQ (reference sequence). Trimming cost V 5 bases and J 0 bases, with 10 bases left between them. The CDR3 protein is CASSDQGMNTEAFF. CDR3 DNA sequence: TGTGCCAGCAGCGATCAGGGGATGAACACTGAAGCTTTCTTT.

There are many counts of this clonotype. V and J are TRBV29-1 and TRBJ1-5; D is ambiguous. Germline V gene data show CDR1 as SQVTM and CDR2 as ANQGSEA. The V and J ends lost 6 bases and 0 bases respectively, with 12 bases between them. The CDR3 length is 14 residues. The CDR3 sequence is CSVRPPASNQPQHF. Here the CDR3 DNA reads TGCAGCGTCCGCCCCCCGGCTAGCAATCAGCCCCAGCATTTT.

This chain links TRBV29-1 with TRBJ1-4, with no clear D. The V gene's germline CDR1 is SQVTM and CDR2 ANQGSEA. Trimming shortened V by 4 bases and J by 4 bases, and 7 bases separated the two germline ends. This CDR3 comprises 12 residues. The CDR3 spells CSVVGNNEKLFF. CDR3 sequence (DNA): TGCAGCGTTGTTGGCAATAATGAAAAACTGTTTTTT.

This chain connects TRBV20-1 to TRBJ2-1; a weak D match, TRBD1 (6 bases). V shed 8 bases and J shed 1 base, with 12 bases lying between them. CDR3 length: 13 amino acids. CDR1 is DFQATT, CDR2 SNEGSKA, per germline (reference sequence). For the CDR3, the DNA is TGCAGTCAGGACAGCCGATCCTACAATGAGCAGTTCTTC. This encodes CSQDSRSYNEQFF.

At least ten counts were recorded for this clonotype. The rearrangement uses TRBV20-1 and TRBJ2-1; TRBD2 agrees at 10 bases. CDR3 size: 14 residues. The germline V gene encodes CDR1 DFQATT and CDR2 SNEGSKA (reference sequence). After removal of 5 bases from V and 12 bases from J, the junction contained 13 bases not matched to a gene. The CDR3 here is CSAPTSGPSRVQFF. Written as DNA, the CDR3 is TGCAGTGCTCCGACTAGCGGGCCCTCCCGGGTGCAGTTCTTC.

As for this clonotype: It is unclear where the CDR3 begins or ends on the DNA, so no DNA is shown, and the CDR3 is as TCRdb lists it. CDR3 amino acids: CASSVASGTETQHF. The V gene is TRBV9, the J gene TRBJ2-5; the table's D call of TRBD2 was not tested on the DNA. The CDR3 spans 14 residues, counting both ends. Germline assignment: CDR1 SGDLS and CDR2 YYNGEE.

Concerning this clonotype: A clone one base away is much larger, so this may be a read error. The conserved phenylalanine or tryptophan is not found at the CDR3 terminus, so this likely reflects a read error. As DNA, the CDR3 is TGTGCCAGCAGCCAAGATCGGGGACAGTTTGGCACTGAAGCTTTCCTT. Translating gives CASSQDRGQFGTEAFL. This rearrangement joins TRBV12-3 or TRBV12-4 to TRBJ1-1; TRBD1 agrees at 7 bases. With 6 bases clipped from V and 4 bases from J, the junction kept 14 bases outside the gene matches. The length of the CDR3 is 16 residues.

The chain employs TRBV12-3 or TRBV12-4 and TRBJ2-3; 9 positions match TRBD1. The CDR3 consists of 15 residues. Trimming at V came to 8 bases and at J to 4 bases, leaving 10 bases not matched to a gene. CDR3 DNA: TGTGCCAGCTTGGAACAGGGGGCGCGTGCAGATACGCAGTATTTT. Translated: CASLEQGARADTQYF.

The rearrangement links TRBV24-1 to TRBJ2-2; D is perhaps TRBD1 or TRBD2 (6 bases each). The V end was cut by 1 base, the J end by 4 bases, with 18 bases between. The CDR3 has 18 residues. Germline-derived CDR1 and CDR2 are KGHDR and SFDVKD. The CDR3 sequence is CATSDFRGLGRFTGELFF. The CDR3 nucleotides read TGTGCCACCAGTGATTTTCGGGGGCTTGGCAGATTCACCGGGGAGCTGTTTTTT.

V usage is TRBV19 and J usage is TRBJ2-7; D perhaps matches TRBD1 (5 bases). The CDR3 spans 16 residues. CDR1 is LNHDA, CDR2 SQIVND, per germline (reference sequence). With 5 bases removed from V and 2 bases from J, the gap between germline ends came to 19 bases. This CDR3 reads CASSGKDSLTTYEQYF. The CDR3 nucleotides are TGTGCCAGTAGTGGTAAAGACAGTTTAACGACCTACGAGCAGTACTTC.

The V call is TRBV25-1, the J call TRBJ2-1; 8 bases match TRBD1. CDR1 is MGHDK and CDR2 is SYGVNS in the germline V gene. The CDR3 runs 16 residues. Trimming at V came to 3 bases and at J to 4 bases, leaving 8 bases not matched to a gene. The CDR3 region is CASSDTRQGLYNEQFF. The CDR3 nucleotides are TGTGCCAGCAGTGACACCCGACAGGGGTTGTACAATGAGCAGTTCTTC. Full variable domain (remainder filled in from reference TRBV25-1 and TRBJ2-1): EADIYQTPRYLVIGTGKKITLECSQTMGHDKMYWYQQDPGMELHLIHYSYGVNSTEKGDLSSESTVSRIRTEHFPLTLESARPSHTSQYLCASSDTRQGLYNEQFFGPGTRLTVL.

This clonotype was found a few times. The chain is built from TRBV18 and TRBJ2-4; D is perhaps TRBD2 (5 bases). Trimming shortened V by 0 bases and J by 6 bases, and 9 bases separated the two germline ends. This CDR3 is built from 14 residues. Germline CDR1 and CDR2: KGHSH and LQKENI. This CDR3 is CASSPPWAGNIQYF. CDR3 sequence (DNA): TGTGCCAGCTCACCACCTTGGGCGGGAAACATTCAGTACTTC.

The chain links TRBV5-1 to TRBJ2-2; no definite D call. This CDR3 is built from 16 residues. Deletions cut 2 bases from V and 1 base from J, with 12 bases between. Germline CDR1 and CDR2: SGHRS and YFSETQ. Written as DNA, the CDR3 is TGCGCCAGCAGCTTCGGGCTTCACCTGAACACCGGGGAGCTGTTTTTT. Translated: CASSFGLHLNTGELFF.

This clonotype was seen a handful of times. J is TRBJ2-7 and V is TRBV7-2; D may be TRBD2 (5 bases). In germline, CDR1 is SGHTA, CDR2 FQGNSA. The CDR3 consists of 14 residues. The V and J ends lost 1 base and 4 bases respectively, with 11 bases between them. The CDR3 loop reads CASSLVTTKYEQYF. CDR3 bases: TGTGCCAGCAGCTTAGTGACTACCAAGTACGAGCAGTACTTC.

This clonotype was recorded at least ten times. The chain employs TRBV29-1 and TRBJ2-7, with 8 nucleotides matching TRBD2. V lost 5 bases and J lost 5; bases outside the gene matches: 17. This CDR3 spans 16 amino acids. Germline assignment: CDR1 SQVTM and CDR2 ANQGSEA. The CDR3 region is CSVLGWDREGLDEQYF. The CDR3 region has the DNA TGCAGCGTTTTGGGGTGGGACCGGGAGGGCCTCGACGAGCAGTACTTC.

The chain links TRBV7-8 to TRBJ2-7, with D perhaps TRBD1 (6 bases). The CDR3 length is 15 residues. Germline lookup yields CDR1 SGHVS and CDR2 FQNEAQ. The germline V and J ends were trimmed by 1 base and 3 bases, with 13 bases remaining between them. The CDR3 region is CASSLEQGRGYEQYF. The CDR3 coding sequence is TGTGCCAGCAGCTTAGAACAGGGTAGGGGCTACGAGCAGTACTTC.